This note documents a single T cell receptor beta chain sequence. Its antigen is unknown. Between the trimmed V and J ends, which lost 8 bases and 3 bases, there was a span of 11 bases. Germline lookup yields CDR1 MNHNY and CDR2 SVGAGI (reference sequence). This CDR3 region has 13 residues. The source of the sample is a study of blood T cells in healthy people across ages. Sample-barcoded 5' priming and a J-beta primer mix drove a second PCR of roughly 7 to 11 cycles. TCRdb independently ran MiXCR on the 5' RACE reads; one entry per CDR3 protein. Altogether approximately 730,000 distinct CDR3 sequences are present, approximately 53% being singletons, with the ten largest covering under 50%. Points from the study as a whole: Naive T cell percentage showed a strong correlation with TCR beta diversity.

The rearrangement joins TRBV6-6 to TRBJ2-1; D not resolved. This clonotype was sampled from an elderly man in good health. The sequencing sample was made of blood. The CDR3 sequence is CASGITGYNEQFF. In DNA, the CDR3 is TGTGCCAGCGGTATAACTGGCTACAATGAGCAGTTCTTC.